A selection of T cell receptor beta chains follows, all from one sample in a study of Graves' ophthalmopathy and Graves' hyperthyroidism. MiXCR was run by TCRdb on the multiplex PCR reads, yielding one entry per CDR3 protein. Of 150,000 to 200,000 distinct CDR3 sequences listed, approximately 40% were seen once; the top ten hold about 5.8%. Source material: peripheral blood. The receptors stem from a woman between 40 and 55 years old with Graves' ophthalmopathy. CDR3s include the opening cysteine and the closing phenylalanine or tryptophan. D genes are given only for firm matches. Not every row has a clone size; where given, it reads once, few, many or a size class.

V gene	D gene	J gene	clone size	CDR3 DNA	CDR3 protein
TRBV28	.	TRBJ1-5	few	TGTGCCAGCAGCTCATCCCAAGGCAGGGGCTATCAGCCCCAGCATTTT	CASSSSQGRGYQPQHF
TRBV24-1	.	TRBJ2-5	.	TGTGCCACCAGTGAGGCAGGGAAGGAGACCCAGTACTTC	CATSEAGKETQYF
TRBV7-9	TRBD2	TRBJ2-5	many	TGTGCCAGCAGCTTAGGACCCGGGGGAGGGGAGCAAGAGACCCAGTACTTC	CASSLGPGGGEQETQYF
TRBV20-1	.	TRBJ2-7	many	TGCAGTGCTTCCACCCGACTCAACGAGCAGTACTTC	CSASTRLNEQYF
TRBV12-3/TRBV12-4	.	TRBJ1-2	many	TGTGCCAGTCAACAACAGGGACGCGGCTACACCTTC	CASQQQGRGYTF
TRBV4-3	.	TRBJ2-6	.	TGCGCCAGCAGCCAAAACACCCCTGGGGCCAACGTCCTGACTTTC	CASSQNTPGANVLTF
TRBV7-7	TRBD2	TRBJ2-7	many	TGTGCTAGCAGCTTAGCGCGGGGGTACGAGCAGTACTTC	CASSLARGYEQYF
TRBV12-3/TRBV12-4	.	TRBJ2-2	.	TGTGCCAGCAGTTCCCGGACTAGTGGACAGATAAACACCGGGGAGCTGTTTTTT	CASSSRTSGQINTGELFF
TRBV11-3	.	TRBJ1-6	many	TGTGCCAGCAGCTTTCAAGCAGGAATTAATTCACCCCTCCACTTT	CASSFQAGINSPLHF
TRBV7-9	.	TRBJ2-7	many	TGTGCCAGCAGCGTACGAGGCTACGAGCAGTACTTC	CASSVRGYEQYF
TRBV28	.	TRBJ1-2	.	TGTGCCAGCAGTTTATTGGCAGGGAGGTCCTTGGGCTACACCTTC	CASSLLAGRSLGYTF
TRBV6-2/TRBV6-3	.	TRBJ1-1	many	TGTGCCAGCAGGGATCCGCCGATGAACACTGAAGCTTTCTTT	CASRDPPMNTEAFF
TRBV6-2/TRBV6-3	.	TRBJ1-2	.	TGTGCCAGCAGTTCCGGACAGCACTCCTATGGCTACACCTTC	CASSSGQHSYGYTF
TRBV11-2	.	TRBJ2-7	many	TGTGCCAGCAGCGTCCTAGGGGGACAATTTTCGAACGAGCAGTACTTC	CASSVLGGQFSNEQYF
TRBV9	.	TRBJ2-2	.	TGTGCCAGCAGCGTAGGCGATCCGGATAACACCGGGGAGCTGTTTTTT	CASSVGDPDNTGELFF
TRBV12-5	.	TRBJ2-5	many	TGTGCTAGTGGCTCTCTGGGGGATGGAGAGACCCAGTACTTC	CASGSLGDGETQYF
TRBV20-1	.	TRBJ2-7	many	TGCAGTGCTAGAGATCTTCTGGGGCACGAGCAGTACTTC	CSARDLLGHEQYF
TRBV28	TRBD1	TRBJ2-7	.	TGTGCCAGCAGGGGGACAGGGGGCAAACTGTCCTACGAGCAGTACTTC	CASRGTGGKLSYEQYF
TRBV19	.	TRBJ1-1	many	TGTGCCAGTAGTATATATTCTGAAGCTTTCTTT	CASSIYSEAFF
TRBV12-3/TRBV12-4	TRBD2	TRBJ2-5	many	TGTGCCAGCAGTTTCTGGGGAGGGAGCCAAGAGACCCAGTACTTC	CASSFWGGSQETQYF
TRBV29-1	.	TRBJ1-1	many	TGCAGCGTTGAAGAAGGGTCCCGCCAAGCTTTCTTT	CSVEEGSRQAFF
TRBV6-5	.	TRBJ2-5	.	TGTGCCAGCACCGCTACGATCGGGACCCAGTACTTC	CASTATIGTQYF
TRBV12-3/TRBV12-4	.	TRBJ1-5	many	TGTGCCAGCAGTTTAGGGAGGGGACTCAATCAGCCCCAGCATTTT	CASSLGRGLNQPQHF
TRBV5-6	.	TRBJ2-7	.	TGTGCCAGCAGCCCCGGACCAGCCGTGCCGTACTTC	CASSPGPAVPYF
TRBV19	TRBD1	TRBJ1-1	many	TGTGCCAGTAGGCGCCTAGGGACAGAAAAGAAGATGGACACTGAAGCTTTCTTT	CASRRLGTEKKMDTEAFF
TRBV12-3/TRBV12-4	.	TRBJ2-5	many	TGTGCCAGCAGCAGGGACTACCAAGAGACCCAGTACTTC	CASSRDYQETQYF
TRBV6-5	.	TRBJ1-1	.	TGTGCCAGCAGTTACTCCCACAACATGAACACTGAAGCTTTCTTT	CASSYSHNMNTEAFF
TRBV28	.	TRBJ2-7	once	TGTGCCAGCACCCCTCGGCAGACCTACGAGCAGTACTTC	CASTPRQTYEQYF
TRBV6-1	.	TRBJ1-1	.	TGTGCCACCGCGGAAGCTTTCTTT	CATAEAFF
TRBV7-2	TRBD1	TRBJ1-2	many	TGTGCCAGCAGCTCCTCAGGGGGGGTCGGCTACACCTTC	CASSSSGGVGYTF
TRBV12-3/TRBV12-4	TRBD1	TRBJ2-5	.	TGTGCCAGCAGTTCGGGACAGGGAAAGGGGTTATGGGAGACCCAGTACTTC	CASSSGQGKGLWETQYF
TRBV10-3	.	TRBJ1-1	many	TGTGCCATCAGTGGGGGTGGGGGGAACACTGAAGCTTTCTTT	CAISGGGGNTEAFF
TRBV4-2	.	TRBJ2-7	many	TGTGCCAGCAGCCTATTCCAGGACTCCGAGCAGTACTTC	CASSLFQDSEQYF
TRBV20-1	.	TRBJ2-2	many	TGCAGTGCTAGGCCTCGCGGCCCGAACACCGGGGAGCTGTTTTTT	CSARPRGPNTGELFF
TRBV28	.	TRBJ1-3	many	TGTGCCAGCAGCATGGGGGGTATCTCTGGAAACACCATATATTTT	CASSMGGISGNTIYF
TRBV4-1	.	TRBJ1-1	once	TGCGCCAGCAGCCAAGGAAGAACAGACACTGAAGCTTTCTTT	CASSQGRTDTEAFF
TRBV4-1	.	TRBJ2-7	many	TGCGCCAGCAGCCAAGAATGGAACCTGGACGAGCAGTACTTC	CASSQEWNLDEQYF
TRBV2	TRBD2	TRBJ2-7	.	TGTGCCAGCAGTGAATTGACTAGCGGGGGGTTGAGCTCCTACGAGCAGTACTTC	CASSELTSGGLSSYEQYF
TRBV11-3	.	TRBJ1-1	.	TGTGCCAGCAGCTCGGGACCCGACGGCACTGAAGCTTTCTTT	CASSSGPDGTEAFF
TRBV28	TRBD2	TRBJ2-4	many	TGTGCCAGCAGAGTACCGACTAGCGGGGGTCTAGCCAAAAACATTCAGTACTTC	CASRVPTSGGLAKNIQYF
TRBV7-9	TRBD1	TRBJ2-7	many	TGTGCCAGCAGCGGACCGGGACAGGGGAAGCAGTACTTC	CASSGPGQGKQYF
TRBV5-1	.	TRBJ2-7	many	TGCGCCAGCTCCGGGACGCTCTCCTACGAGCAGTACTTC	CASSGTLSYEQYF
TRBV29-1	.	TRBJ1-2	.	TGCAGCGTCGGGACACCGAGCTATGGCTACACCTTC	CSVGTPSYGYTF
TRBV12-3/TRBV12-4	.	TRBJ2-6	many	TGTGCCAGCAGTTTGAGCTCGACTGGGGCCAACGTCCTGACTTTC	CASSLSSTGANVLTF
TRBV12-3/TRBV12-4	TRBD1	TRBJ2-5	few	TGTGCCAGCAGTTTCGGGACAGGGGGGATCCAAGAGACCCAGTACTTC	CASSFGTGGIQETQYF
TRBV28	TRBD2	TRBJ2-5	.	TGTGCCAGCAGTTTAGCGACTAGCGGAGGGCAAGAGACCCAGTACTTC	CASSLATSGGQETQYF
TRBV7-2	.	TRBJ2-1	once	TGTGCCAGCAGCTTAGCGGGGGAGTGGTCTGCGGAGCAGTTCTTC	CASSLAGEWSAEQFF
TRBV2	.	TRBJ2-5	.	TGTGCCAGCAGTAGACTTGTGCGGGAGACCCAGTACTTC	CASSRLVRETQYF
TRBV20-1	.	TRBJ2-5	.	TGCAGTGCTAGACAGGGGCGTGGGACCCAGTACTTC	CSARQGRGTQYF
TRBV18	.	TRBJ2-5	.	TGTGCCAGCTCACCCGTAGCCAGGATTGATCGGGAGACCCAGTACTTC	CASSPVARIDRETQYF
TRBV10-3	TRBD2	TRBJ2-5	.	TGTGCCATCAGAGGGACTAGCGGGTTAGAGACCCAGTACTTC	CAIRGTSGLETQYF
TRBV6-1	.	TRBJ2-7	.	TGTGCCAGCAGCTCCCCCGCCGTATCCTCCTACGAGCAGTACTTC	CASSSPAVSSYEQYF
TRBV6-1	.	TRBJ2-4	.	TGTGCCAGCAGTGAGCTAGACATTCAGTACTTC	CASSELDIQYF
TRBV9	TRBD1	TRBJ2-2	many	TGTGCCAGCAGCGGCGGACAGGGGGCTATCGGGGAGCTGTTTTTT	CASSGGQGAIGELFF